This T cell receptor (beta chain) comes out of a study of beta chain features in type 1 diabetes. At the level of the study: In all, around 100 million sorted cells from all samples were analyzed.

CDR1 and CDR2 (germline): SEHNR, FQNEAQ (reference sequence). The CDR3 totals 13 residues. Trimming took 2 bases from V and 3 from J, leaving 8 bases between them. Every bit of the isolated RNA underwent reverse transcription, so sequencing read expressed TCRB transcripts. Libraries were prepared by immunoSEQ multiplex PCR; TCRdb keeps only in-frame clonotypes and omits some of them. The data contain 9,000 or so clones, 78% of them singletons. The material sequenced was Tregs from blood. The TCR was taken from a woman under 30 in good health. V gene TRBV7-9 combines with J gene TRBJ2-7; TRBD1 might be the D (6 bases). In DNA form, the CDR3 reads TGTGCCAGCAGCTTAAGGGACAACTACGAGCAGTACTTC. Amino acids: CASSLRDNYEQYF.